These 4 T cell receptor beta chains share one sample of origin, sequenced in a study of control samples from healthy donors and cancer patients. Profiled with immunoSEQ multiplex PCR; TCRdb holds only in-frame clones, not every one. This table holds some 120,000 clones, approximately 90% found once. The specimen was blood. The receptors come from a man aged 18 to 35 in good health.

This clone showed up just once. This CDR3 is CASSFGGNEKLFF. The CDR3 coding sequence is TGTGCCAGCAGTTTTGGCGGTAATGAAAAACTGTTTTTT. The chain combines TRBV27 with TRBJ1-4; D is ambiguous. Germline V gene sequence: CDR1 MNHEY, CDR2 SMNVEV (reference sequence). The CDR3 is 13 residues long. V was pared by 3 bases and J by 4 bases, with 6 bases between.

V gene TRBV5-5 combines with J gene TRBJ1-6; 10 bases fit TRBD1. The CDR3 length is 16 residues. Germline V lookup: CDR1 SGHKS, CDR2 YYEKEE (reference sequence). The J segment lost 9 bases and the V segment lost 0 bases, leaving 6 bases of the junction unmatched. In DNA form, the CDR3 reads TGTGCCAGCAGCTTGGATGACAGGGGGCATATTTCACCCCTCCACTTT. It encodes CASSLDDRGHISPLHF.

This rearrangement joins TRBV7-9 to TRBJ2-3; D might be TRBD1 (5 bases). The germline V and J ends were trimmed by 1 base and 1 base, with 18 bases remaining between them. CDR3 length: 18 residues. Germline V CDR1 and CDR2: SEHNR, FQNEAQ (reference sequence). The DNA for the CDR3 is TGTGCCAGCAGCTTAGGGGGCCGCGTTAGGGTGGGCACAGATACGCAGTATTTT. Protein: CASSLGGRVRVGTDTQYF.

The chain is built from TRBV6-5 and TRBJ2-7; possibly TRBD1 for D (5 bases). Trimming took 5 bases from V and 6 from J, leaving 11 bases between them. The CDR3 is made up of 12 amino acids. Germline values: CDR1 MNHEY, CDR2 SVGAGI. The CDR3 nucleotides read TGTGCCAGCAGTAAGACAGTATCCGAGCAGTACTTC. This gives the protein CASSKTVSEQYF.